This T cell receptor (beta chain) was recovered during a study of blood T cell repertoires in COVID-19. Study background: Acute-phase and convalescent COVID-19 samples originated in the United States, Italy and Spain.

Here immunoSEQ multiplex PCR was the method, and the copy in TCRdb shows in-frame clones only, minus some. The sample has 70,000 to 90,000 clones; roughly 78% are singletons. V lost 1 base and J 3 bases, leaving 7 bases between the germline ends. The CDR3 has 14 amino acids. CDR1 and CDR2 (germline): MDHEN, SYDVKM. The chain uses TRBV28 and TRBJ1-3; D unclear. Sequenced input: peripheral blood. The TCR sequence derives from an elderly woman with acute or convalescent COVID-19. The CDR3 coding sequence is TGTGCCAGCAGTTTATCCGTTATTGGAAACACCATATATTTT. Protein product: CASSLSVIGNTIYF.